This T cell receptor (beta chain) originates from a study of shared clonotypes between healthy human individuals. There are 14 residues in the CDR3. V dropped 0 bases and J dropped 4 bases, with 8 bases sitting between them. CDR1 is SGHNT, CDR2 YYREEE, per germline (reference sequence). Generated by immunoSEQ multiplex PCR, the TCRdb table keeps only in-frame clones and is missing some. The sample yields more than 850,000 clones, more than 75% seen once. This sequence was found in a man aged 18 to 29 in good health. Some clones in this sample may be carry-over from other donors' samples. This chain connects TRBV5-4 to TRBJ1-3; D gene ambiguous. Source material: memory CD4+ T cells from PBMCs. Subset in this sample: CD45RA-negative fraction. The CDR3 nucleotides are TGTGCCAGCAGCTTGGGGCCAGAGGGAAACACCATATATTTT. Translation gives CASSLGPEGNTIYF. The complete variable domain, with remaining parts taken from reference TRBV5-4 and TRBJ1-3, reads ETGVTQSPTHLIKTRGQQVTLRCSSQSGHNTVSWYQQALGQGPQFIFQYYREEENGRGNFPPRFSGLQFPNYSSELNVNALELDDSALYLCASSLGPEGNTIYFGEGSWLTVV.